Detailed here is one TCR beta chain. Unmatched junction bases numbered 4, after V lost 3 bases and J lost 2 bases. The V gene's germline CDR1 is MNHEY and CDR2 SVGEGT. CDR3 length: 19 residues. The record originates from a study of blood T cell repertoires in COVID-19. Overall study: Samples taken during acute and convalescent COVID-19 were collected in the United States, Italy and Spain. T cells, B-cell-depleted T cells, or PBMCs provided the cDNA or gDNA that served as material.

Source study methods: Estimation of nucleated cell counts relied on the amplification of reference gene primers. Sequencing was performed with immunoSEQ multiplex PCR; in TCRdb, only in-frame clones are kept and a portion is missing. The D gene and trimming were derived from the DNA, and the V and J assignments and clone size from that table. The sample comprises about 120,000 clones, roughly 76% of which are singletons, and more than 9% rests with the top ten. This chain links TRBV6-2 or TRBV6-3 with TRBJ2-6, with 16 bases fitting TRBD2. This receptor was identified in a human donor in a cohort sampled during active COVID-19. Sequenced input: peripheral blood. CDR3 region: CASSYWGLAGGTGANVLTF. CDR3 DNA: TGTGCCAGCAGTTATTGGGGACTAGCGGGGGGGACTGGGGCCAACGTCCTGACTTTC.